These 17 T cell receptor beta chains originate from one sample sequenced in a study of T cells in Graves' hyperthyroidism and ophthalmopathy. TCR beta CDR3 regions were amplified from RNA transcripts. HTBI primers were used for first-round RT-PCR of the TCR CDR3. TCRdb independently ran MiXCR on the multiplex PCR reads; one entry per CDR3 protein. Of hundreds of thousands of distinct CDR3 sequences detected, 13% to 15% appear once; the ten largest clones hold roughly a fifth. Source material: blood. All receptors come from a woman in her sixties with Graves' ophthalmopathy.

In its sample, this clonotype was seen many times. The chain employs TRBV7-9 and TRBJ1-1, with D possibly being TRBD1 (5 bases). The CDR3 is 15 residues long. V dropped 5 bases and J dropped 1 base, with 14 bases sitting between them. Germline lookup yields CDR1 SEHNR and CDR2 FQNEAQ (reference sequence). CDR3 sequence: CASSPHSGQNTEAFF. CDR3 sequence (DNA): TGTGCCAGCAGCCCCCACTCTGGACAGAACACTGAAGCTTTCTTT.

CDR3 DNA sequence: TGCAGTGCTACCCTTCCTAGCGGAAAGTACCAAGAGACCCAGTACTTC. Protein: CSATLPSGKYQETQYF. The V and J genes are TRBV20-1 and TRBJ2-5; 7 bases align to TRBD2. From germline, CDR1 is DFQATT and CDR2 SNEGSKA (reference sequence). V shed 4 bases and J 0 bases; nucleotides not matched to a gene: 11. The CDR3 length is 16 residues.

The chain recombines TRBV5-1 with TRBJ2-3, with 7 nucleotides matching TRBD2. This CDR3 is built from 16 residues. The germline CDR1 and CDR2 sequences are SGHRS and YFSETQ. J gave up 2 bases and V 0 bases, and 6 bases lay outside the gene matches. CDR3 in amino acids: CASSLGGGLPTDTQYF. CDR3 nucleotide sequence: TGCGCCAGCAGCTTGGGGGGGGGACTACCCACAGATACGCAGTATTTT. Looking up the rest from reference TRBV5-1 and TRBJ2-3 gives the full variable domain: KAGVTQTPRYLIKTRGQQVTLSCSPISGHRSVSWYQQTPGQGLQFLFEYFSETQRNKGNFPGRFSGRQFSNSRSEMNVSTLELGDSALYLCASSLGGGLPTDTQYFGPGTRLTVL.

This clonotype was counted ten times or more. V is TRBV18 and J is TRBJ2-1; no definite D call. The germline V and J ends were trimmed by 2 bases and 4 bases, with 6 bases remaining between them. The CDR3 runs to 13 residues. Germline CDR1 and CDR2: KGHSH and LQKENI. CDR3 nucleotide sequence: TGTGCCAGCTCACCAAACAAGTACAATGAGCAGTTCTTC. Its protein is CASSPNKYNEQFF. Full variable domain (remainder filled in from reference TRBV18 and TRBJ2-1): NAGVMQNPRHLVRRRGQEARLRCSPMKGHSHVYWYRQLPEEGLKFMVYLQKENIIDESGMPKERFSAEFPKEGPSILRIQQVVRGDSAAYFCASSPNKYNEQFFGPGTRLTVL.

This clonotype occurred many times. This chain connects TRBV6-2 or TRBV6-3 to TRBJ2-1, with TRBD2 matching over 8 bases. This CDR3 region has 15 residues. Trimming took 7 bases from V and 6 from J; bases not matched to a gene: 11. Germline V lookup: CDR1 MNHEY, CDR2 SVGEGT. The CDR3 bases are TGTGCCAGCACCTCCCCGGGGGGGGCAGGCAATGAGCAGTTCTTC. The encoded protein is CASTSPGGAGNEQFF.

The chain combines TRBV7-9 with TRBJ1-4, with D hard to call. The CDR3 has 12 residues. From germline, CDR1 is SEHNR and CDR2 FQNEAQ (reference sequence). Trimming removed 6 bases at V and 6 bases at J, with 8 bases between. In nucleotides, the CDR3 is TGTGCCAGCAGACCGGCAGATGAAAAACTGTTTTTT. Amino acids: CASRPADEKLFF.

The chain couples TRBV7-9 to TRBJ1-1; tentative D call: TRBD1 (6 bases). CDR3 length: 14 amino acids. Germline V CDR1 and CDR2: SEHNR, FQNEAQ (reference sequence). V lost 1 base to trimming and J lost 5 bases, with 11 bases between them. The CDR3, as DNA: TGTGCCAGCAGCTTAGACAGGGATAGGACTGAAGCTTTCTTT. Translation gives CASSLDRDRTEAFF. Filled out from reference TRBV7-9 and TRBJ1-1, the complete variable domain reads DTGVSQNPRHKITKRGQNVTFRCDPISEHNRLYWYRQTLGQGPEFLTYFQNEAQLEKSRLLSDRFSAERPKGSFSTLEIQRTEQGDSAMYLCASSLDRDRTEAFFGQGTRLTVV.

This rearrangement joins TRBV6-2 or TRBV6-3 to TRBJ2-7, with 10 bases matching TRBD1. Germline lookup yields CDR1 MNHEY and CDR2 SVGEGT. The CDR3 spans 14 residues. The V segment lost 7 bases and the J segment 2 bases; nucleotides outside the gene matches: 5. The DNA of the CDR3 is TGTGCCAGCACCGGGACAGGGGTGGCCTACGAGCAGTACTTC. This translates into CASTGTGVAYEQYF.

This clonotype was observed at least ten times. The V and J genes are TRBV20-1 and TRBJ2-2, with 9 positions matching TRBD2. Germline V gene lookup returns CDR1 DFQATT and CDR2 SNEGSKA (reference sequence). The CDR3 length is 15 residues. Trimming at V came to 0 bases and at J to 4 bases, leaving 3 bases not matched to a gene. The CDR3 sequence is CSARDVSGSTGELFF. The CDR3 DNA sequence: TGCAGTGCTAGAGATGTTAGCGGGAGCACCGGGGAGCTGTTTTTT.

Details on this clonotype: Germline is not matched at one junction end, which may reflect a read error. The V and J genes are TRBV2 and TRBJ1-5; D ambiguous. Germline V CDR1 and CDR2: SNHLY, FYNNEI. CDR3 length: 14 residues. CDR3 nucleotide sequence: TGTGCCAGCAGTTCGAGGACGGGAAATCAGTCCCAGCATTTT. It is translated as CASSSRTGNQSQHF. The whole variable domain, remainder taken from reference TRBV2 and TRBJ1-5, is EPEVTQTPSHQVTQMGQEVILRCVPISNHLYFYWYRQILGQKVEFLVSFYNNEISEKSEIFDDQFSVERPDGSNFTLKIRSTKLEDSAMYFCASSSRTGNQSQHFGDGTRLSIL.

This clonotype occurred many times. The chain uses TRBV27 and TRBJ2-5, with D maybe TRBD1 (6 bases). CDR1 MNHEY and CDR2 SMNVEV come from the germline V gene (reference sequence). The V end was cut by 5 bases, the J end by 1 base, with 14 bases between. This CDR3 spans 15 amino acids. CDR3 coding DNA: TGTGCCAGCAGTAAAACCTACAGGGTCCAAGAGACCCAGTACTTC. It specifies CASSKTYRVQETQYF.

This clonotype was recorded at least ten times. The chain links TRBV27 to TRBJ1-1; 9 bases match TRBD1. V trimming: 5 bases; J trimming: 4 bases; junction bases outside the gene matches: 11. The CDR3 runs 16 residues. Germline CDR1 is MNHEY and CDR2 is SMNVEV (reference sequence). The CDR3 loop is CASSPGQGPIGTEAFF. CDR3 in DNA: TGTGCCAGCAGTCCCGGACAGGGGCCCATTGGCACTGAAGCTTTCTTT.

This clonotype has a count of ten or more. This chain connects TRBV5-1 to TRBJ2-7, with 8 bases lining up with TRBD2. The junction had 4 bases not matched to a gene; V was cut back by 6 bases and J by 2 bases. Germline CDR1 SGHRS, CDR2 YFSETQ. The CDR3 is 13 residues long. CDR3 sequence (DNA): TGCGCCAGCACGCGGGAGGCGCCCTACGAGCAGTACTTC. Encoded protein: CASTREAPYEQYF.

The table lists this clonotype with many counts. This chain joins TRBV6-2 or TRBV6-3 and TRBJ2-1; 13 nucleotides align to TRBD2. V lost 2 bases, J lost 6 bases, and 4 bases stayed unmatched. Germline assignment: CDR1 MNHEY and CDR2 SVGEGT. The length of the CDR3 is 16 residues. CDR3 nucleotides: TGTGCCAGCAGTTACCCGGGACTAGCGGGACTCAATGAGCAGTTCTTC. Protein: CASSYPGLAGLNEQFF.

This clonotype was counted many times. The V and J genes are TRBV20-1 and TRBJ2-5, with 9 bases identical to TRBD2. CDR3 size: 14 residues. Losses at the gene ends were 3 bases for V and 5 bases for J; bases not matched to a gene: 7. Germline lookup yields CDR1 DFQATT and CDR2 SNEGSKA (reference sequence). For the CDR3, the DNA is TGCAGTGCTAGGGGGACTAGCTCTCCCGAGACCCAGTACTTC. Its protein is CSARGTSSPETQYF.

The chain joins TRBV28 to TRBJ2-1; 7 bases map to TRBD2. The CDR3 length is 14 residues. The V segment lost 7 bases and the J segment 9 bases; nucleotides outside the gene matches: 12. Germline V CDR1 and CDR2: MDHEN, SYDVKM. Written as DNA, the CDR3 is TGTGCCAGCAAAAGGTCTAGCGGCCCTAGTGAGCAGTTCTTC. Its protein is CASKRSSGPSEQFF. The whole variable domain, remainder taken from reference TRBV28 and TRBJ2-1, is DVKVTQSSRYLVKRTGEKVFLECVQDMDHENMFWYRQDPGLGLRLIYFSYDVKMKEKGDIPEGYSVSREKKERFSLILESASTNQTSMYLCASKRSSGPSEQFFGPGTRLTVL.

This clonotype was observed many times. The chain uses TRBV4-1 and TRBJ2-7; 9 bases are a match to TRBD2. Germline values: CDR1 MGHRA, CDR2 YSYEKL. This CDR3 spans 17 amino acids. Germline trimming cut 1 base from V and 3 bases from J; bases unmatched to any gene: 10. The chain's CDR3 is CASSQGMGLAGLYEQYF. For the CDR3, the DNA is TGCGCCAGCAGCCAAGGCATGGGGCTAGCGGGACTCTACGAGCAGTACTTC.